The clone carrying this T cell receptor beta chain appeared a single time. The germline CDR1 and CDR2 sequences are SGHTA and FQGTGA. The CDR3 spans 15 residues. The junction had 6 bases not matched to a gene; V was cut back by 4 bases and J by 4 bases. The data were obtained in a study of shared clonotypes between healthy human individuals. This table comes from immunoSEQ multiplex PCR, and its TCRdb copy is limited to in-frame clones, with some not included. The table includes about 2.3 million clones, around 92% detected once. The sequenced sample was naive CD4+ T cells from PBMCs. Subset noted: CD45RA+ positively selected. The source of this sequence is a young man in good health. Some clones in this sample may be carry-over from other donors' samples. The J gene is TRBJ2-1, the V gene TRBV7-3; TRBD2 matches at 8 bases. The CDR3 nucleotides read TGTGCCAGCAGCTCGGGACTAGTTGGGTACAATGAGCAGTTCTTC. Its protein is CASSSGLVGYNEQFF.